This T cell receptor (beta chain) is from a study of T cell responses to AZD1222 COVID-19 vaccine. Whole-study findings and limits: Spike-wide coverage was observed for vaccine-associated CD4 TCRs, with dominant responses at 160-218 and 743-854.

The assay was immunoSEQ multiplex PCR, and TCRdb's table has in-frame clones only and misses some. The sample holds 50,000 to 75,000 clones, roughly nine tenths seen once. Comments on this clone: Its antigen is not identified.

Doses given second, at about 4 or about 12 weeks, were pooled. Trimming took off 3 bases at V and 8 bases at J, with 14 bases between the two ends. This CDR3 spans 14 amino acids. Germline lookup yields CDR1 KGHSH and CDR2 LQKENI. This material consisted of peripheral blood, taken 28 days after the second AZD1222 dose. V and J are TRBV18 and TRBJ2-1, with D possibly called TRBD1 or TRBD2 (5 bases each). The source is an adult who received the AZD1222 COVID-19 vaccine. The DNA for the CDR3 is TGTGCCAGCTCACCGGGACCGACCCGCGATGAGCAGTTCTTC. Amino acid sequence: CASSPGPTRDEQFF.